This T cell receptor (beta chain) was documented in a study of blood T cell repertoires in COVID-19. Trimming at V came to 9 bases and at J to 1 base, leaving 8 bases not matched to a gene. This CDR3 has 15 residues. Germline V gene lookup returns CDR1 LNHDA and CDR2 SQIVND (reference sequence). As handled by the study authors: Nucleated cell counts were estimated from reference gene primer amplification. Sequencing was performed with immunoSEQ multiplex PCR; in TCRdb, only in-frame clones are kept and a portion is missing. Clone size and the V and J calls come from that table; the DNA yielded D and trimming. The sample holds under 300,000 clones, around 90% seen once. Clinical history reported by participants formed the basis on which cohorts were assigned.

The sequence was obtained from a young woman who had recovered from COVID-19. This chain links TRBV19 with TRBJ1-3, with 8 bases matching TRBD1. Sequencing input: PBMCs or T cells enriched from blood (not recorded which). The CDR3 reads CASNTGGISGNTIYF. CDR3 coding DNA: TGTGCCAGCAATACAGGGGGTATTTCTGGAAACACCATATATTTT. Based on the CDR3 plus reference TRBV19 and TRBJ1-3, the full variable domain is DGGITQSPKYLFRKEGQNVTLSCEQNLNHDAMYWYRQDPGQGLRLIYYSQIVNDFQKGDIAEGYSVSREKKESFPLTVTSAQKNPTAFYLCASNTGGISGNTIYFGEGSWLTVV.